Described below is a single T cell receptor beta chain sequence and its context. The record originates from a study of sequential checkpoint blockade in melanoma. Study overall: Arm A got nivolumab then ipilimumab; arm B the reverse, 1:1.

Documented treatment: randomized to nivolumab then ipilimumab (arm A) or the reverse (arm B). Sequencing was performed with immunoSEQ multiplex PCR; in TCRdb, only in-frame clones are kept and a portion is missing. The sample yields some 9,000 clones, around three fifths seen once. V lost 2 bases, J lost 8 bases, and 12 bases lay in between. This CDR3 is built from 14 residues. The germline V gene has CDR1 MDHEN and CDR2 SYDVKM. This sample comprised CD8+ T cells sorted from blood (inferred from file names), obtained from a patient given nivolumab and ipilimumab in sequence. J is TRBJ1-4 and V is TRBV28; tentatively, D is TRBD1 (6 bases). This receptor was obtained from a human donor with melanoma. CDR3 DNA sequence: TGTGCCAGCAGTTTAATGGACAGTCAAGAAAAACTGTTTTTT. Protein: CASSLMDSQEKLFF.